Listed here is a single T cell receptor (beta chain). Its antigen remains unidentified. The data stem from a study of cytomegalovirus exposure and HLA in healthy donors. The PCR used 60 Vbeta and 13 Jbeta primers. Profiling relied on immunoSEQ multiplex PCR, and the TCRdb table lists in-frame clones only, not all of them. The table shows about 160,000 clones, with roughly 80% occurring only once. Study-wide points: Association with HLA alleles at 0.05 false discovery rate was found for around 17,000 TCR beta sequences in a later analysis. Reportedly, diagnosis of cytomegalovirus status by the classifier showed high specificity and sensitivity.

This receptor was identified in a male donor in good health and CMV-seronegative. Sequencing input: PBMCs.

CDR3 in DNA: TGTGCCAGCAGTTGGGCCTTACAGGGTACCTACGAGCAGTACTTC. It codes for CASSWALQGTYEQYF. The V gene is TRBV6-5, the J gene TRBJ2-7; TRBD1 is a possible D gene (6 bases). The CDR3 runs to 15 residues. Germline V lookup: CDR1 MNHEY, CDR2 SVGAGI. V dropped 4 bases and J dropped 2 bases, with 15 bases sitting between them.